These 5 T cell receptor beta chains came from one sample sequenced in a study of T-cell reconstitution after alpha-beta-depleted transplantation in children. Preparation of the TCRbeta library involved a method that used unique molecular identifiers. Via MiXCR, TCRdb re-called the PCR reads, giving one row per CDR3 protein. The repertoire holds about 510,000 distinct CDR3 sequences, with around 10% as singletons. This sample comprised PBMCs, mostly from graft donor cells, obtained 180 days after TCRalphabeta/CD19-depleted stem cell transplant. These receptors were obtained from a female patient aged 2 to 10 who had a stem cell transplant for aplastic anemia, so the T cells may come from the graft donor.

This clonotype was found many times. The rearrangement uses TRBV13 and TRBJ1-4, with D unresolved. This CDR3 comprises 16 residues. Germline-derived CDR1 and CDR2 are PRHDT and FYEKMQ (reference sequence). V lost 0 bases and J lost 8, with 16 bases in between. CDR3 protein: CASSLGVASRAEKLFF. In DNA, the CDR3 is TGTGCCAGCAGCTTAGGTGTTGCTTCTAGGGCGGAAAAACTGTTTTTT.

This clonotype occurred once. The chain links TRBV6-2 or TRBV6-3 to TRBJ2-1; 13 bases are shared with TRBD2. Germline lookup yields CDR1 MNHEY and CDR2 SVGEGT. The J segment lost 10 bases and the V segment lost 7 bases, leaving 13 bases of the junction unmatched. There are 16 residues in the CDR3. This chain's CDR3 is CASIQGLAGLFMEQFF. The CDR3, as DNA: TGTGCCAGCATTCAGGGACTAGCGGGGCTATTTATGGAGCAGTTCTTC.

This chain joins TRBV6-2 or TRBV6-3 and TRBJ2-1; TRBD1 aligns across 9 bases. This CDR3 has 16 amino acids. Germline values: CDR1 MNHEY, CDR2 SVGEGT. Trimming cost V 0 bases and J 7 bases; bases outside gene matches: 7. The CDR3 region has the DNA TGTGCCAGCAGTTACTCGCCCCGGACAGGGGAGAATGAGCAGTTCTTC. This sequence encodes CASSYSPRTGENEQFF.

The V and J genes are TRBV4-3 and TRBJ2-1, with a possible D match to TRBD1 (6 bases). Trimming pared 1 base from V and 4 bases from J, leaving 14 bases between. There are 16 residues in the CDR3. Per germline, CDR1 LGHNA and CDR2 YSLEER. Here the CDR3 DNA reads TGCGCCAGCAGCCAAGGACCCCCAGGGGAATACAATGAGCAGTTCTTC. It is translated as CASSQGPPGEYNEQFF.

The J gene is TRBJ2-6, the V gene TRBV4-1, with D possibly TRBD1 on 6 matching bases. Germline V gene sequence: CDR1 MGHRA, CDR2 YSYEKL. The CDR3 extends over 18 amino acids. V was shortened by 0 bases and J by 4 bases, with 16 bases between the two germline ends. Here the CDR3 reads CASSQDPQGTHGANVLTF. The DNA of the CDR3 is TGCGCCAGCAGCCAAGATCCCCAGGGGACCCACGGGGCCAACGTCCTGACTTTC.